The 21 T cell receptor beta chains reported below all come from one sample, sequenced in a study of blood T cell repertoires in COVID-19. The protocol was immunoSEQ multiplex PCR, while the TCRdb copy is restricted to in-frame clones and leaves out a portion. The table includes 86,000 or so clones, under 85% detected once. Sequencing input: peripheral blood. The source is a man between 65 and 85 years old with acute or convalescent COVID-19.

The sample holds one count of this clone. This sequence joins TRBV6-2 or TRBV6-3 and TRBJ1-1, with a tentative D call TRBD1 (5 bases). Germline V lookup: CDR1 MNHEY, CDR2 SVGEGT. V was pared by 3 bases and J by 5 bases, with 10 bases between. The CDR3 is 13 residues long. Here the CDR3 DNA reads TGTGCCAGCAGTTATCAGGGTTTGACTGAAGCTTTCTTT. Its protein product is CASSYQGLTEAFF.

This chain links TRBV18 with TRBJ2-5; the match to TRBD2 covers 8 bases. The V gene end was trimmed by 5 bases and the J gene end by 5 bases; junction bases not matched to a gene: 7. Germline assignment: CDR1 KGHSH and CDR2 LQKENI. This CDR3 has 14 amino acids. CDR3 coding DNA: TGTGCCAGCTCATCTACGGGACTAGATGAGACCCAGTACTTC. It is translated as CASSSTGLDETQYF. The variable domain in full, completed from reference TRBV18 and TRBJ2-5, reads NAGVMQNPRHLVRRRGQEARLRCSPMKGHSHVYWYRQLPEEGLKFMVYLQKENIIDESGMPKERFSAEFPKEGPSILRIQQVVRGDSAAYFCASSSTGLDETQYFGPGTRLLVL.

The CDR3 sequence is CASSLIAGEQFF. The CDR3 coding sequence is TGTGCCAGCAGCCTGATCGCGGGCGAGCAGTTCTTC. The chain carries TRBV3-1 (or the pseudogene TRBV3-2) and TRBJ2-1; D possibly corresponds to TRBD2 (5 bases). V lost 4 bases and J lost 10, with 11 bases in between. This CDR3 has 12 amino acids. The germline V gene encodes CDR1 LGHDT and CDR2 YNNKEL (reference sequence).

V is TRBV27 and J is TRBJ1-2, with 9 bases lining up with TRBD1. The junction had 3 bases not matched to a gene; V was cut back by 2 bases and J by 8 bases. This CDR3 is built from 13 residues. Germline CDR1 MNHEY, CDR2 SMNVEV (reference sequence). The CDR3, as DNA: TGTGCCAGCAGTTTACACAGGGGGCGCGGCTACACCTTC. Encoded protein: CASSLHRGRGYTF.

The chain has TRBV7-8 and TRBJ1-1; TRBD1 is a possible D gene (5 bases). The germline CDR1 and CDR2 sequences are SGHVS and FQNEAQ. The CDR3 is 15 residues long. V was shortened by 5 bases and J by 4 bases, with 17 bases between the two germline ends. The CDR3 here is CASSPGGGRATEAFF. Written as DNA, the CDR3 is TGTGCCAGCAGCCCCGGGGGGGGTCGGGCCACTGAAGCTTTCTTT.

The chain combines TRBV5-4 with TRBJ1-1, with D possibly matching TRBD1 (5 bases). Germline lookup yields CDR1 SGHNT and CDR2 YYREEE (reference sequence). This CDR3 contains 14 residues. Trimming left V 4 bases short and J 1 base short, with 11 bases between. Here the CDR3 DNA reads TGTGCCAGCAGCGAAGGACAAACGAACACTGAAGCTTTCTTT. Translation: CASSEGQTNTEAFF. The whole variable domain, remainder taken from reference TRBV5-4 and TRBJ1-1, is ETGVTQSPTHLIKTRGQQVTLRCSSQSGHNTVSWYQQALGQGPQFIFQYYREEENGRGNFPPRFSGLQFPNYSSELNVNALELDDSALYLCASSEGQTNTEAFFGQGTRLTVV.

CDR3 sequence: CASRTGAGGELFF. The CDR3 coding sequence is TGTGCCAGCAGGACAGGGGCCGGCGGGGAGCTGTTTTTT. The chain couples TRBV7-9 to TRBJ2-2, with TRBD1 matching 8 bases. Germline CDR1 SEHNR, CDR2 FQNEAQ (reference sequence). This CDR3 is built from 13 residues. The ends lost 6 bases at V and 7 bases at J; junction bases unmatched: 4.

In DNA form, the CDR3 reads TGTGCCAGCTCACCCCCGGGACAGGTCATCACCGGGGAGCTGTTTTTT. This encodes CASSPPGQVITGELFF. The V and J genes are TRBV18 and TRBJ2-2; 8 bases map to TRBD1. V was clipped by 3 bases and J by 4 bases; unmatched bases: 7. The CDR3 length is 16 residues. Germline lookup yields CDR1 KGHSH and CDR2 LQKENI.

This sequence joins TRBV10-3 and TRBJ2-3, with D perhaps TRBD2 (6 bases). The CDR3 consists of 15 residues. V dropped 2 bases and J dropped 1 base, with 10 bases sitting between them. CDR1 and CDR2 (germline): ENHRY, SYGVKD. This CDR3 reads CAISELGGGTDTQYF. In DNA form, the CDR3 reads TGTGCCATCAGTGAGCTCGGAGGGGGCACAGATACGCAGTATTTT.

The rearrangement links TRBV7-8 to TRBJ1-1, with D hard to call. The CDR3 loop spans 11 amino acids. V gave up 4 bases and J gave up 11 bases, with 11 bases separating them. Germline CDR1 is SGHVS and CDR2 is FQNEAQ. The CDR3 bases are TGTGCCAGCAGCTCCACTGAGATGGCTTTCTTT. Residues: CASSSTEMAFF.

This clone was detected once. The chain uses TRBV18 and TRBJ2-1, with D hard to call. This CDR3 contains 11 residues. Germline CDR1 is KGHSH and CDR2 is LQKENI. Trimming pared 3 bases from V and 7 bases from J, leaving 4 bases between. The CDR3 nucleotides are TGTGCCAGCTCACCCGGGAATGAGCAGTTCTTC. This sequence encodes CASSPGNEQFF.

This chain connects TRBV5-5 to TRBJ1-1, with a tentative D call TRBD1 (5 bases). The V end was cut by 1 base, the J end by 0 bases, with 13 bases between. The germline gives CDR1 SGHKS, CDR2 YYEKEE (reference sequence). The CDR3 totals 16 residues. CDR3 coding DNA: TGTGCCAGCAGCTTGCGGGGGGAGGGTATGAACACTGAAGCTTTCTTT. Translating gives CASSLRGEGMNTEAFF.

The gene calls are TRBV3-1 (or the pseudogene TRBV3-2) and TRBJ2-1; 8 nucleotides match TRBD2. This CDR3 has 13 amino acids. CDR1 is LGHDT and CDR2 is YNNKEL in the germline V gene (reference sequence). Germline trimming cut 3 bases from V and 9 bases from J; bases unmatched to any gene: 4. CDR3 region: CASSHDTSGEQFF. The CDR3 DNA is TGTGCCAGCAGCCATGATACTAGCGGTGAGCAGTTCTTC.

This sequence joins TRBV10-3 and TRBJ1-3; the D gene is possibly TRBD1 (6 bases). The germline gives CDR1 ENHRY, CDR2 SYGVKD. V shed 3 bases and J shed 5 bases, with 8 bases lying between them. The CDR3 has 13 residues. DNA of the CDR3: TGTGCCATCAGTGACAGGGGAAGAAACACCATATATTTT. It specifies CAISDRGRNTIYF.

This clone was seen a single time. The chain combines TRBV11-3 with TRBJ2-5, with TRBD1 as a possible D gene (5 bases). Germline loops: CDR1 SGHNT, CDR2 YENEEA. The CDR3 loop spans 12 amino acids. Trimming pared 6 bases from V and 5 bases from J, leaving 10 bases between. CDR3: CASSRGRETQYF. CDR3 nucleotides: TGTGCCAGCAGTAGGGGCAGGGAGACCCAGTACTTC.

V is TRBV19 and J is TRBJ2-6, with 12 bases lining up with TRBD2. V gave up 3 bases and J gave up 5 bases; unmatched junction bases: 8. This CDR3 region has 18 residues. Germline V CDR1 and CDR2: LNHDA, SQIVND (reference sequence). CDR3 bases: TGTGCCAGTAGTATCGGACTAGCGGGGTCCTTGAGGGCCAACGTCCTGACTTTC. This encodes CASSIGLAGSLRANVLTF.

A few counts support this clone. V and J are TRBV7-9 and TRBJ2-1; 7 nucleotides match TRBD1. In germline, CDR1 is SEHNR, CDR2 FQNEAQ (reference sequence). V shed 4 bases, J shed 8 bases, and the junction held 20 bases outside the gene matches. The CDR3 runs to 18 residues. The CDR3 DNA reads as TGTGCCAGCAGCTCCCCGCGTTTGGACCCGAACAGGGGTGATGAGCAGTTCTTC. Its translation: CASSSPRLDPNRGDEQFF.

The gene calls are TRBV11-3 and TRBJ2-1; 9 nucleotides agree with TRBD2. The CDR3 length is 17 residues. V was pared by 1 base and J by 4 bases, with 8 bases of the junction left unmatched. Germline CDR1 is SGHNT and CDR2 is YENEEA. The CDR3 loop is CASSLGGLAGNYNEQFF. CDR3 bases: TGTGCCAGCAGCTTAGGGGGTCTAGCGGGGAATTACAATGAGCAGTTCTTC. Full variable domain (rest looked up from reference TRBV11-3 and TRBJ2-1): EAGVVQSPRYKIIEKKQPVAFWCNPISGHNTLYWYLQNLGQGPELLIRYENEEAVDDSQLPKDRFSAERLKGVDSTLKIQPAELGDSAVYLCASSLGGLAGNYNEQFFGPGTRLTVL.

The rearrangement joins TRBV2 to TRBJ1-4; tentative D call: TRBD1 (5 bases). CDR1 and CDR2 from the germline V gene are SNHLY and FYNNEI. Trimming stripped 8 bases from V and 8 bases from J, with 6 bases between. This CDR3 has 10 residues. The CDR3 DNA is TGTGCCAGCGGGGGGGAAAAACTGTTTTTT. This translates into CASGGEKLFF.

The DNA for the CDR3 is TGTGCCACTAGAGGGGTACGGGGGGCCGGGGAGCTGTTTTTT. Translated, it gives CATRGVRGAGELFF. The chain couples TRBV6-5 to TRBJ2-2; 7 positions agree with TRBD2. The CDR3 covers 14 residues. Trimming at V came to 10 bases and at J to 6 bases, leaving 11 bases not matched to a gene. Per the germline V gene, CDR1 is MNHEY and CDR2 is SVGAGI.

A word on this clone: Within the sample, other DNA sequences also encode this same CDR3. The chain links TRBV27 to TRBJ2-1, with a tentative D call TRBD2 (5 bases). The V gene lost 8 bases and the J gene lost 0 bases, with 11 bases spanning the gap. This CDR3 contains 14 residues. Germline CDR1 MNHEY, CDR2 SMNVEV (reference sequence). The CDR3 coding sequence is TGTGCCAGCCGCCCGGGGTCCTCCTACAATGAGCAGTTCTTC. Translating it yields CASRPGSSYNEQFF.